This TCR beta chain was sequenced for a study of vaccination effects on CD4 cells after COVID-19 (dated by TCRdb to the early 2020s). Broadly, across the study: The ViraFEST assay stimulated PBMC with viral peptide pools and then used TCR sequencing to identify antigen-specific CD4+ T cell clonotypes by expansion. Post-vaccine samples across the study were collected a median of 72 days after the second dose, with a range of 14 to 241. In both COVID-19 convalescent patients and infection-naive vaccine recipients, the study compared SARS-CoV-2 spike-specific CD4+ TCR repertoires from before mRNA vaccination with those from after it. The Oncomine TCR Beta short-read assay on an Illumina iSeq 100 was used to sequence cultures from other donors in the study. A total of 10 COVID-19 convalescent patients and a handful of SARS-CoV-2-naive healthy vaccine recipients were included in the full study. Each well held two million PBMC cultured in IMDM containing approximately 5% human AB serum, 9 to 10 IU/ml IL-2 and gentamicin, along with 8 to 10 ug/ml peptides. The paper as a whole reports these results and caveats: At late post-vaccination timepoints, both infection-induced and vaccine-induced clones showed marked clonal contraction, consistent with waning T cell responses. Among healthy vaccine recipients, nearly all vaccine-induced clones were SARS-CoV-2 mono-reactive, and only 1 of 255 was cross-reactive with common cold coronaviruses. The study was limited by a small number of convalescent patients and lacked early post-infection timepoints.

The junction shows trimming of 2 bases on V and 5 bases on J, and the gene matches do not reach 9 bases of it. CDR1 and CDR2 are drawn from the germline V gene: SGDLS, YYNGEE. The cysteine opens and the phenylalanine closes a CDR3 of 17 amino acids. This entry keeps only the CDR3 DNA: 51 bases, framed from base 1. After around ten days of culture, CD4+ T cells were isolated with the EasySep CD4+ T cell isolation kit. Each participant received two doses of an mRNA SARS-CoV-2 vaccine, either BNT162b2 or mRNA-1273. The absence of prior SARS-CoV-2 infection in healthy vaccine recipients was confirmed by negative nucleocapsid antibodies before and after vaccination. Half of the culture medium was replaced with fresh IL-2-containing medium on days 3 and 7. Unless otherwise noted, each peptide stimulation condition was cultured in triplicate wells. Using Ficoll-Paque Plus gradient centrifugation, PBMC were separated from whole blood and then either used fresh or cryopreserved at -140C. The QIAamp micro DNA kit was used to extract genomic DNA from the cultured CD4+ T cells.

Receptor amplification or capture employed the immunoSEQ multiplex PCR assay. TCR beta CDR3 sequencing was performed on DNA from the cultured, isolated CD4+ T cells. As for the original processing: The analysis removed non-productive TCR sequences, trimmed reads to the CDR3 region, and retained only CDR3s that were 7 or more amino acids long. The MANAFEST web app was used to identify antigen-specific clonotypes by comparing expansion in peptide wells with expansion in reference cultures. For clones to be considered positive, expansion at FDR<0.05 versus reference and all other wells, an odds ratio above 5, and a frequency above 0.1% in two replicate wells were required. Clonotypes significantly expanded in SARS-CoV-2 spike wells and in at least one common cold coronavirus spike condition were defined as cross-reactive. Levenshtein distance calculated with the stringdist R package was used to assess CDR3 similarity, and unrooted trees were constructed with ape in R 3.6.1. TCRdb took this table from immuneACCESS and kept in-frame rearrangements with V and J called. Such tables lack part of the clones; where checked against another copy, unresolved V genes explain under half of the gap, and the rest is unexplained. From that table come the V and J calls and clone size; the DNA was used to work out D and trimming. The sample includes 50,000 to 70,000 clones, with approximately 79% observed a single time. The ten largest clones represent about 2.5% of the sample.

In regard to this clone: Its antigen target is currently unknown. Qualities for individual bases were not recorded, and no much larger clone is one base off.

The sequenced sample was CD4+ T cells from PBMCs cultured without peptide, obtained after COVID-19 vaccination. The V and J genes are TRBV9 and TRBJ2-5, with 13 bases in between that match TRBD2. The receptor's source is a human donor who received a COVID-19 vaccine. The CDR3 here reads CASSVKGTSGVGETQYF. Read as DNA, the sequence is TGTGCCAGCAGCGTCAAAGGGACTAGCGGGGTAGGGGAGACCCAGTACTTC.